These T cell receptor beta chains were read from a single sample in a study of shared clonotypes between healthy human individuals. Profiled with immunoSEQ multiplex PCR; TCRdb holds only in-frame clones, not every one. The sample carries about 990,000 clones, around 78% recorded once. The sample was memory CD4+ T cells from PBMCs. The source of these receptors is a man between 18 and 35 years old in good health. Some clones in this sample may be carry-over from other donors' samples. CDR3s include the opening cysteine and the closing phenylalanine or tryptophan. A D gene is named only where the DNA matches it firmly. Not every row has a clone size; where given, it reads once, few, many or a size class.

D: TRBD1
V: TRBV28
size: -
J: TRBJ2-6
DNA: TGTGCCAGCAAATCGGGACAGACTGCTGGGGCCAACGTCCTGACTTTC
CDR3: CASKSGQTAGANVLTF

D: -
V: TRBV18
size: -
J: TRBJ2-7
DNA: TGTGCCAGCTCACCTTTCAGAGACACCTCCTACGAGCAGTACTTC
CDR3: CASSPFRDTSYEQYF

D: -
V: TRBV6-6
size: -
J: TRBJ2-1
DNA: TGTGCCAGCAGCGTACAGTATAGCTCCTACAATGAGCAGTTCTTC
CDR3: CASSVQYSSYNEQFF

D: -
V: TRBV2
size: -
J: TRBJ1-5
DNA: TGTGCCAGCAGTGACAGGCAGAAGAATCAGCCCCAGCATTTT
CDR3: CASSDRQKNQPQHF

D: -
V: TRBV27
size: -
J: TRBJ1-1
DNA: TGTGCCAGCAGTGAGAGGAACACTGAAGCTTTCTTT
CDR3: CASSERNTEAFF

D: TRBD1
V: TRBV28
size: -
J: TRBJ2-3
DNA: TGTGCCAGCACGCCCCGATGGGACAGGGTGCGAGATACGCAGTATTTT
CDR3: CASTPRWDRVRDTQYF

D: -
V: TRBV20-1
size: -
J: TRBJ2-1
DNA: TGCAGTGCTAGTTGGATCAATGAGCAGTTCTTC
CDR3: CSASWINEQFF

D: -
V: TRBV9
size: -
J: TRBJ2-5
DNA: TGTGCCAGCAGCGTAACTAGGGGATGGGAGACCCAGTACTTC
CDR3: CASSVTRGWETQYF

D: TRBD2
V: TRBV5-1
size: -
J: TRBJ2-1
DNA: TGCGCCAGCAGCTGGGGACTAGCGGGAGTACCCTACAATGAGCAGTTCTTC
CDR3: CASSWGLAGVPYNEQFF

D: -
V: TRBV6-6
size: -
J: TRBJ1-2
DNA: TGTGCCAGCAGTTTGGGGGGATTAAACTATGGCTACACCTTC
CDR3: CASSLGGLNYGYTF

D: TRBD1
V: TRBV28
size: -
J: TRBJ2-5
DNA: TGTGCCAGCAGTTTACGGACAGGGGATCAAGAGACCCAGTACTTC
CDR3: CASSLRTGDQETQYF

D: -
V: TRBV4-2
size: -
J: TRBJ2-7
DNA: TGTGCCAGCAGCCCACGACAGGTGACCTACGAGCAGTACTTC
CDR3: CASSPRQVTYEQYF

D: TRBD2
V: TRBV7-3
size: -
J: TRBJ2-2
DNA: TGTGCCAGCAGTCCCAGACTAGCGGGAGGCACCGGGGAGCTGTTTTTT
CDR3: CASSPRLAGGTGELFF

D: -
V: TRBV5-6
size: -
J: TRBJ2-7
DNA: TGTGCCAGCAGCGCAGGTGCCTACTACGAGCAGTACTTC
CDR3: CASSAGAYYEQYF

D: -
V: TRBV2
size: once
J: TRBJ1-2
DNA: TGTGCCAGCAGTGGGGACGGATATAACTATGGCTACACCTTC
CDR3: CASSGDGYNYGYTF

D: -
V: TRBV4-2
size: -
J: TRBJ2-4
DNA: TGTGCCAGCAGCCAAGAGTTCCTAACTAACATTCAGTACTTC
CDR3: CASSQEFLTNIQYF

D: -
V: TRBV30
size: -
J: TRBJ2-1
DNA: TGTGCCTGGAGTGACGGGATCTCCTACAATGAGCAGTTCTTC
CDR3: CAWSDGISYNEQFF

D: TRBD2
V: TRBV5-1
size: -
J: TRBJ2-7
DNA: TGCGCCAGCAGCTGGGTCCCTAGCGGGAGGGCGGACGAGCAGTACTTC
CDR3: CASSWVPSGRADEQYF

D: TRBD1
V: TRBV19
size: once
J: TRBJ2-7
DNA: TGTGCCAGTAGTACTCGGGACAGGAAGTACGAGCAGTACTTC
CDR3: CASSTRDRKYEQYF

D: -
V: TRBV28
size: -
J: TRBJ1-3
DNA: TGTGCCACCAAAACAGGGACCTCTGGAAACACCATATATTTT
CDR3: CATKTGTSGNTIYF

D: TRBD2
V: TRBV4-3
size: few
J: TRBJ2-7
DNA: TGCGCCAGCAGCCAAGATCTAGGTGCTAGCGGGGGGGCTTGGTACTTC
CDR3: CASSQDLGASGGAWYF

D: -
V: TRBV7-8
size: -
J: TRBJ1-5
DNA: TGTGCCAGCAGCGACGGGCCTGGGGGCAATCAGCCCCAGCATTTT
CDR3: CASSDGPGGNQPQHF

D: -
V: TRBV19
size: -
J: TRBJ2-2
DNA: TGTGCCAGTAGTCCGGGAGCTGGCACCGGGGAGCTGTTTTTT
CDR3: CASSPGAGTGELFF

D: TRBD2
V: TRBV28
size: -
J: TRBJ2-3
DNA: TGTGCCAGCAGTTCAGCGGGAGTGGCCACAGATACGCAGTATTTT
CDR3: CASSSAGVATDTQYF

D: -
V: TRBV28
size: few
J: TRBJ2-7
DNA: TGTGCCAGCAGTTTGGGGGGAGGTGGGCGTTACGAGCAGTACTTC
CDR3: CASSLGGGGRYEQYF

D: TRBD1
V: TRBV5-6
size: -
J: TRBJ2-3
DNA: TGTGCCAGCATCAAGGTTGGGGACAGGGTGGAAGATACGCAGTATTTT
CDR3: CASIKVGDRVEDTQYF

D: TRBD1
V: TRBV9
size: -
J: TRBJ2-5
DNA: TGTGCCAGCAGCCCCGGACAGGGGTCGCCGTGGGAGACCCAGTACTTC
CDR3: CASSPGQGSPWETQYF

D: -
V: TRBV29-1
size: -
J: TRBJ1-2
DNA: TGCAGCGTTACCACCCTCGGACACGCTAACTATGGCTACACCTTC
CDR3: CSVTTLGHANYGYTF

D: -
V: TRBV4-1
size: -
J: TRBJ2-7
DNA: TGCGCCAGCAGCCCCCGTTTGGGTCGGAGCTCCTACGAGCAGTACTTC
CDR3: CASSPRLGRSSYEQYF

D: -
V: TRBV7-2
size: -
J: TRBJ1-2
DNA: TGTGCCAGCAGCTTAGTTAACAGCCCCGCCGGTGGCTACACCTTC
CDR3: CASSLVNSPAGGYTF

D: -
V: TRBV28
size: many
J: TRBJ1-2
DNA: TGTGCCAGCAGTTTATACGAACGCACAGACTATGGCTACACCTTC
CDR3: CASSLYERTDYGYTF

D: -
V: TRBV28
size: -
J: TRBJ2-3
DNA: TGTGCCAGCAGTTTAACTCGGGGAACAGATACGCAGTATTTT
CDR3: CASSLTRGTDTQYF

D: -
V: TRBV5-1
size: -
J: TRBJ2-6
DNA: TGCGCCAGCAGCTTGGGGCCCAGCGGCTCTGGGGCCAACGTCCTGACTTTC
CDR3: CASSLGPSGSGANVLTF

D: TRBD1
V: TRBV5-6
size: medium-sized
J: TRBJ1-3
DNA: TGTGCCAGCAGCTTGGCCGGGACAGGGAAGTCTGGAAACACCATATATTTT
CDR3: CASSLAGTGKSGNTIYF

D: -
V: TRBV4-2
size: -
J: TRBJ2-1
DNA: TGTGCCAGCAGCCAAGTCGGTCTCTCTGAGCAGTTCTTC
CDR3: CASSQVGLSEQFF

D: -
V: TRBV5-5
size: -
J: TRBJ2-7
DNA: TGTGCCAGCAGCCTTAGTGACACCTACTCCTACGAGCAGTACTTC
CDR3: CASSLSDTYSYEQYF

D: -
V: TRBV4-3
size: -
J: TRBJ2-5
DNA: TGCGCCAGCAGCCAGGGGACCACATACCAAGAGACCCAGTACTTC
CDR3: CASSQGTTYQETQYF

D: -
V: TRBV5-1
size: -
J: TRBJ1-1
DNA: TGCGCCAGCAGCTTGGAGGGACCTCGTCTCACTGAAGCTTTCTTT
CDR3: CASSLEGPRLTEAFF

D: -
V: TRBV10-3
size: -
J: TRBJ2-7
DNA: TGTGCCATCAGTGATGGATTCAGGGGCGAGCAGTACTTC
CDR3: CAISDGFRGEQYF

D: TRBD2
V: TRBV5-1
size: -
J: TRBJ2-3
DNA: TGCGCCAGCAGCTTGGGGACTAGCGGGATCGGCACAGATACGCAGTATTTT
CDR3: CASSLGTSGIGTDTQYF

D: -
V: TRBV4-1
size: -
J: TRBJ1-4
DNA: TGCGCCAGCAGCCAACCCCGGGACCTCTTTATTGGTGAAGAAAAACTGTTTTTT
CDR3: CASSQPRDLFIGEEKLFF

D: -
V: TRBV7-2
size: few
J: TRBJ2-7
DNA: TGTGCCAGCAGCTTTAAGGCGGACGCTGAGTACGAGCAGTACTTC
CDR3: CASSFKADAEYEQYF

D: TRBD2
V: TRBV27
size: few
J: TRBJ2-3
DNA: TGTGCCACCGCGGATAGCGGGGGGGGAGATACGCAGTATTTT
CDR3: CATADSGGGDTQYF

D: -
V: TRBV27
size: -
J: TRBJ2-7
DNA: TGTGCCAGCGTGGGCGCCTACGAGCAGTACTTC
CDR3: CASVGAYEQYF

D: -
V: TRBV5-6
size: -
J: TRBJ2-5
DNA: TGTGCCAGCAGCTTTGTTGGACAGCAACAAGAGACCCAGTACTTC
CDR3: CASSFVGQQQETQYF

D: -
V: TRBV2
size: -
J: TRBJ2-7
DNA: TGTGCCAGCAAAAGGGACTCAGGATACGAGCAGTACTTC
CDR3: CASKRDSGYEQYF

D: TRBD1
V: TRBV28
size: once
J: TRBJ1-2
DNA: TGTGCCAGCAGTTTAGGGTTGGGGCTACCGGGGACAGCGTATGGCTACACCTTC
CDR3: CASSLGLGLPGTAYGYTF

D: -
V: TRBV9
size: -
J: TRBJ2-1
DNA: TGTGCCAGCAGCGTAGGACAGAACTACAATGAGCAGTTCTTC
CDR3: CASSVGQNYNEQFF